Here is one T cell receptor beta chain with its context. The target antigen is unknown. A read error may account for a junction end that differs from germline. The data are from a study of T cell responses to AZD1222 COVID-19 vaccine. Whole-study findings and limits: Baseline seropositives among AZD1222 recipients totaled only six or seven. Spike-specific TCR breadth rose after two AZD1222 doses, and depth rose as well.

The assay was immunoSEQ multiplex PCR, and TCRdb's table has in-frame clones only and misses some. The sample holds approximately 140,000 clones, 92% seen once. The CDR3 extends over 17 amino acids. Germline CDR1 and CDR2: SNHLY and FYNNEI. The sequenced sample was peripheral blood, obtained 28 days after the second AZD1222 dose. The TCR originated in an adult who received the AZD1222 COVID-19 vaccine. J is TRBJ1-1 and V is TRBV2; 9 nucleotides line up with TRBD1. The CDR3 region has the DNA TGTGCCAGCAGATCACGGAGCTATGGACAGGGGAACTCTGAAGCTTTCTTT. It specifies CASRSRSYGQGNSEAFF.